The sample holds a few counts of the clone carrying this TCR beta chain. What it recognizes is unknown. The data originate from a study of blood T cells in healthy people across ages. Sample-barcoded 5' priming and a J-beta primer mix drove a second PCR of roughly 7 to 11 cycles. Through a template-switch adaptor with 12 random nucleotides, each cDNA molecule received a tag. Samples each returned at least 2.5 million CDR3-containing paired-end reads. TCRdb analysed the 5' RACE reads with MiXCR anew, one entry per CDR3 protein. The table has approximately 790,000 distinct CDR3 sequences, about 62% seen once; the top ten hold around 30%. There are 14 residues in the CDR3. CDR1 and CDR2 (germline): DFQATT, SNEGSKA (reference sequence). The ends were cut back, 6 bases at V and 5 bases at J, with 17 bases in the middle. The authors extracted at least 6 micrograms of total RNA per sample. Study findings and constraints: Diversity was higher, and naive CD4+ cells more numerous, in long-lived donors than in aged donors.

The chain uses TRBV20-1 and TRBJ2-1, with D maybe TRBD2 (6 bases). The sample taken for sequencing was blood. This sequence originates from a man younger than 40 in good health. Written as DNA, the CDR3 is TGCAGTGCCCCGGGGGTGACTAGTCACAATGAGCAGTTCTTC. Residues: CSAPGVTSHNEQFF.